This T cell receptor (beta chain) appears in the sequencing data of a study of shared clonotypes between healthy human individuals. Each of the donors was a healthy adult who was HIV-negative and had not had a recent acute infection or vaccination. All of the donors resided in Nashville, Tennessee, and each was a Caucasian adult. CD4+ cells yielded CD45RA+ naive and CD45RA-negative memory subsets. V lost 4 bases and J lost 1; bases outside the gene matches: 1. The CDR3 extends over 15 amino acids. Germline assignment: CDR1 SGHAT and CDR2 FQNNGV. Once extracted for a subset, genomic DNA was divided evenly among several immunoSEQ plates. Profiling relied on immunoSEQ multiplex PCR, and the TCRdb table lists in-frame clones only, not all of them. In the table there are more than 2,000,000 clones, around nine tenths of which are singletons.

Sequenced: naive CD4+ T cells sorted from blood. Specified subset: CD45RA+ positively selected. This chain joins TRBV11-2 and TRBJ2-2; 9 nucleotides agree with TRBD1. The clonotype originates from a man aged 18-30 years in good health. The CDR3 loop reads CASSWGQGNTGELFF. The CDR3 DNA sequence: TGTGCCAGCAGCTGGGGACAGGGGAACACCGGGGAGCTGTTTTTT.